The T cell receptor beta chain under discussion was sequenced for a study of T cell responses to AZD1222 COVID-19 vaccine. This clone has a handful of counts. The antigen remains unidentified. CDR3 length equals 14 residues. Germline V gene lookup returns CDR1 LNHDA and CDR2 SQIVND (reference sequence). Trimming shortened V by 3 bases and J by 6 bases, and 14 bases separated the two germline ends. Study results and caveats: No repertoire was sampled before or during the peak T cell response, only after it. Possibly, clonal diversity was underestimated; donors were largely white British and included more females. Spike-specific TCR repertoires showed rising breadth and depth after two AZD1222 doses. Unmutated variant regions reportedly attract nearly half of all spike-specific TCRs.

TCRdb's copy holds only in-frame clones and misses some; the assay was immunoSEQ multiplex PCR. The sample shows over 40,000 clones, about 81% of them seen only once. Specimen: peripheral blood, collected on day 0 of AZD1222 vaccination. This receptor was identified in an adult in good health. The chain uses TRBV19 and TRBJ1-1; D ambiguous. The CDR3 DNA is TGTGCCAGTAGTATGACGGGGTCTCTTCCTGAAGCTTTCTTT. This translates into CASSMTGSLPEAFF.